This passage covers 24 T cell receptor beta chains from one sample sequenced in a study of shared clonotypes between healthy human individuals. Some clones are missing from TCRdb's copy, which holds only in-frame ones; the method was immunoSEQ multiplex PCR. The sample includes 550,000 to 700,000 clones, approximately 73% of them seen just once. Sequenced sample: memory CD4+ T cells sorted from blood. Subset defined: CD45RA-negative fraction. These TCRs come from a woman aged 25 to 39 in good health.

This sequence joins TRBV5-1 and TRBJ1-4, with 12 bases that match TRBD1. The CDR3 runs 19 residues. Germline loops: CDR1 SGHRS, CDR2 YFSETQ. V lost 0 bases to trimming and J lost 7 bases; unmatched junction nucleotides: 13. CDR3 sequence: CASSLGPGTGGLLGEKLFF. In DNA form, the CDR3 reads TGCGCCAGCAGCTTGGGGCCAGGGACAGGGGGCTTGTTAGGTGAAAAACTGTTTTTT.

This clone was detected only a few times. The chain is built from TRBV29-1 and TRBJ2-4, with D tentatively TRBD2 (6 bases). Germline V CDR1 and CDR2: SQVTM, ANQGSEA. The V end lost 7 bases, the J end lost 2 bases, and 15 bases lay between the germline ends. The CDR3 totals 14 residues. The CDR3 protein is CSATGGETKNIQYF. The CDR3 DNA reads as TGCAGCGCTACAGGCGGGGAGACCAAAAACATTCAGTACTTC.

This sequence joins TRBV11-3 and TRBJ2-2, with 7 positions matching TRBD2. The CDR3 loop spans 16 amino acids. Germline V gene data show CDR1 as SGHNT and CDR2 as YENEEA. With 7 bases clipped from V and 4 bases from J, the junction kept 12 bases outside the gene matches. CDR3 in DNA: TGTGCCAGCACGGGGGGAGGCGTGTTAAGCACCGGGGAGCTGTTTTTT. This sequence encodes CASTGGGVLSTGELFF.

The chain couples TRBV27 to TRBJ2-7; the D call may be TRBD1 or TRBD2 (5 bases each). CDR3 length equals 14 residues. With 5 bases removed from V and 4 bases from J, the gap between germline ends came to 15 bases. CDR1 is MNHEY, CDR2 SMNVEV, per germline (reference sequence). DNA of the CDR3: TGTGCCAGCAGTCCTAGGGGAGATACTTACGAGCAGTACTTC. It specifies CASSPRGDTYEQYF.

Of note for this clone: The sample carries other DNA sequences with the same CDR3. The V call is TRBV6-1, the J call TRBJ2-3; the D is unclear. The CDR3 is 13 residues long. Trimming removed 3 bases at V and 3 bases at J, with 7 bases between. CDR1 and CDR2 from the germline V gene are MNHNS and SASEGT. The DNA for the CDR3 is TGTGCCAGCAGTGAGTCTCGTACAGATACGCAGTATTTT. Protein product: CASSESRTDTQYF.

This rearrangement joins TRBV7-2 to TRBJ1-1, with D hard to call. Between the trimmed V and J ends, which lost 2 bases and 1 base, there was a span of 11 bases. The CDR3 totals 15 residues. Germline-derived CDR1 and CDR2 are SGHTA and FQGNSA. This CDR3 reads CASSLIDLKNTEAFF. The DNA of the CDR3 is TGTGCCAGCAGCTTAATCGATCTGAAGAACACTGAAGCTTTCTTT.

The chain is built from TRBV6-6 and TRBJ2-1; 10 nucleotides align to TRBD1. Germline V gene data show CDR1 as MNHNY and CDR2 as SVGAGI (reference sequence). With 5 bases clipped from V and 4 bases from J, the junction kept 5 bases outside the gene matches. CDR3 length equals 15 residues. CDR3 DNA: TGTGCCAGCAGTCCACGGGACAGGGGATACAATGAGCAGTTCTTC. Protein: CASSPRDRGYNEQFF.

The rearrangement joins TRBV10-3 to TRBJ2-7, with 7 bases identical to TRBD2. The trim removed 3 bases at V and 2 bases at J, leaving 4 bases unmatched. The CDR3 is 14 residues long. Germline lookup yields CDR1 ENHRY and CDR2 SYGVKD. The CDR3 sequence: CAISDASGTYEQYF. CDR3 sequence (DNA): TGTGCCATCAGTGACGCTAGCGGAACCTACGAGCAGTACTTC.

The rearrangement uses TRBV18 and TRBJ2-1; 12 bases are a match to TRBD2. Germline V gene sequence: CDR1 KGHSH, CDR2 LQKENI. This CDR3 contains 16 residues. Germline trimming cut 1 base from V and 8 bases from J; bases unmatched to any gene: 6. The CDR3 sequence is CASSPHTSGGFYEQFF. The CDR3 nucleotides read TGTGCCAGCTCACCACACACTAGCGGGGGGTTCTATGAGCAGTTCTTC.

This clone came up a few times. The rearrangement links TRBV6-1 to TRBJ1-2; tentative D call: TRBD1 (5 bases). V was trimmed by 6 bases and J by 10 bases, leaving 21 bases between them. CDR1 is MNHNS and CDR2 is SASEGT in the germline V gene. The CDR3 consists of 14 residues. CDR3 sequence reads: CASRAGGRNIDYTF. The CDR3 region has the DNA TGTGCCAGCAGGGCTGGGGGGAGGAATATTGACTACACCTTC.

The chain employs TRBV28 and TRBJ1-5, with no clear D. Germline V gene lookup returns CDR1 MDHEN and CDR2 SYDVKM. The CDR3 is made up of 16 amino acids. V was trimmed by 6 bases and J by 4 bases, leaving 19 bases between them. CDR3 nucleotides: TGTGCCAGCAGCTTAGGCCCCCAGGCGGGTAATCAGCCCCAGCATTTT. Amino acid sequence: CASSLGPQAGNQPQHF. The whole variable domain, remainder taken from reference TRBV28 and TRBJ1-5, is DVKVTQSSRYLVKRTGEKVFLECVQDMDHENMFWYRQDPGLGLRLIYFSYDVKMKEKGDIPEGYSVSREKKERFSLILESASTNQTSMYLCASSLGPQAGNQPQHFGDGTRLSIL.

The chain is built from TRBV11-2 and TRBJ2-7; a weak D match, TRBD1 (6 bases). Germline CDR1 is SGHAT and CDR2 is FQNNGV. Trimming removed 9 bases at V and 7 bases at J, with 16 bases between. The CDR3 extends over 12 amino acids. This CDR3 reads CASLGAIEEQYF. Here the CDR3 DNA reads TGTGCCAGTCTGGGGGCCATAGAAGAGCAGTACTTC.

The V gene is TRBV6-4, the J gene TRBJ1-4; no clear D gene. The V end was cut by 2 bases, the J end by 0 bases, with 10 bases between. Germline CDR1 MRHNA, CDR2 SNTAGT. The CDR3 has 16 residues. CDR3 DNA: TGTGCCAGCAGTGACCGGCAAACCGCAACTAATGAAAAACTGTTTTTT. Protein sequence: CASSDRQTATNEKLFF.

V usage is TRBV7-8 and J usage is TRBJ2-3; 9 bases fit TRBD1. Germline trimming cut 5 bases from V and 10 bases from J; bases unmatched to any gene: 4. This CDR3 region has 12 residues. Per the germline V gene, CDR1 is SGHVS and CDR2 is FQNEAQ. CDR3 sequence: CASSPWDRAQYF. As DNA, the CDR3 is TGTGCCAGCAGCCCCTGGGACAGGGCGCAGTATTTT.

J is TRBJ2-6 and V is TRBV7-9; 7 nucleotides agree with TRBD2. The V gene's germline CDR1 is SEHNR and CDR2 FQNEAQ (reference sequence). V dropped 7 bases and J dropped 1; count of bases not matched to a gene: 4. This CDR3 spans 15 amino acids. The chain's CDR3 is CASIHGGSGANVLTF. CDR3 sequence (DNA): TGTGCCAGCATCCACGGGGGGTCTGGGGCCAACGTCCTGACTTTC.

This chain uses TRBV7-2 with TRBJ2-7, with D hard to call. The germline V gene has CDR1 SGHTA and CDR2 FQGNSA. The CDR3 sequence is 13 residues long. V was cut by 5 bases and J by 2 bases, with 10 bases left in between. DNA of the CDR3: TGTGCCAGCAGCATGACTCTGGCCTACGAGCAGTACTTC. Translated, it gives CASSMTLAYEQYF. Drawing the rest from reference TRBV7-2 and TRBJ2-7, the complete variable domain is GAGVSQSPSNKVTEKGKDVELRCDPISGHTALYWYRQSLGQGLEFLIYFQGNSAPDKSGLPSDRFSAERTGGSVSTLTIQRTQQEDSAVYLCASSMTLAYEQYFGPGTRLTVT.

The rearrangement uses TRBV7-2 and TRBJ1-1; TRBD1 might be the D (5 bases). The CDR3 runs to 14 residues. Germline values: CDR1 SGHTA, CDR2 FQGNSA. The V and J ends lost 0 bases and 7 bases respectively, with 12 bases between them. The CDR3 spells CASSLARGGGEAFF. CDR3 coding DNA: TGTGCCAGCAGCTTAGCGCGAGGCGGGGGTGAAGCTTTCTTT. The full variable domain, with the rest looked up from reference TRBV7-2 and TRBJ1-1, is GAGVSQSPSNKVTEKGKDVELRCDPISGHTALYWYRQSLGQGLEFLIYFQGNSAPDKSGLPSDRFSAERTGGSVSTLTIQRTQQEDSAVYLCASSLARGGGEAFFGQGTRLTVV.

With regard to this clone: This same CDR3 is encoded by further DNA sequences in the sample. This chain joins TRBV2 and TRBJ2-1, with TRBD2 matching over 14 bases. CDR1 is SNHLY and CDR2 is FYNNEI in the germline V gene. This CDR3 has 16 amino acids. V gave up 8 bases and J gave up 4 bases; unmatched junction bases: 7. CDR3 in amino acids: CASRRLAGGRYNEQFF. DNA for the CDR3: TGTGCCAGCCGTAGACTAGCGGGAGGGCGTTACAATGAGCAGTTCTTC.

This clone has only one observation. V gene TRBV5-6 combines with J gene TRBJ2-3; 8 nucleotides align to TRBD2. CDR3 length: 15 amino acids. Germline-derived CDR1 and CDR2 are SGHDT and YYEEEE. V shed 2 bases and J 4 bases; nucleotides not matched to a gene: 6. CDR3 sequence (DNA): TGTGCCAGCAGCTTTCGGACTAGCTCGCCAGATACGCAGTATTTT. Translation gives CASSFRTSSPDTQYF.

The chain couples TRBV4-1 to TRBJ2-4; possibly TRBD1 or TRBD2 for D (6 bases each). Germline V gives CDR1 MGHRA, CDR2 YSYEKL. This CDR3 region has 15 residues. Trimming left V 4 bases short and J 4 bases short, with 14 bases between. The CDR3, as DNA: TGCGCCAGCAGCCCCCTAGGGGGGACAAAAAACATTCAGTACTTC. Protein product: CASSPLGGTKNIQYF.

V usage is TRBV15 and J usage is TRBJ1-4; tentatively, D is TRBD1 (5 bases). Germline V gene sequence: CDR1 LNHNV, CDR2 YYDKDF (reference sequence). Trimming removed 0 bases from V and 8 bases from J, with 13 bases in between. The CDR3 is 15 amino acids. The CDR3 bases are TGTGCCACCAGCAGAGATCCCCAGGGCCGGGAAAAACTGTTTTTT. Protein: CATSRDPQGREKLFF.

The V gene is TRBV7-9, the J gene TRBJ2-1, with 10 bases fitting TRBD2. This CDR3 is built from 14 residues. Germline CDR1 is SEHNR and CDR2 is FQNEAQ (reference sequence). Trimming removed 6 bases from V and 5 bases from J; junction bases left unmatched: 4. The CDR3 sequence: CASRGTSDHNEQFF. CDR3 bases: TGTGCCAGCAGGGGGACTAGCGACCACAATGAGCAGTTCTTC.

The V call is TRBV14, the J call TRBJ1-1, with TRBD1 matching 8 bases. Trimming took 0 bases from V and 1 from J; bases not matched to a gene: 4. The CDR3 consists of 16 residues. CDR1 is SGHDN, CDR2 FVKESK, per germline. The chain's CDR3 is CASSQDLGTGNTEAFF. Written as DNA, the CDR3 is TGTGCCAGCAGCCAAGATCTGGGGACAGGGAACACTGAAGCTTTCTTT.

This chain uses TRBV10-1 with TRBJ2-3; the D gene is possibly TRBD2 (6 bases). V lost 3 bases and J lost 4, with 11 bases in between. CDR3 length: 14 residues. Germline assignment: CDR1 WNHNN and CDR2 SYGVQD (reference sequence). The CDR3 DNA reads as TGCGCCAGCAGTGATCAGACTAGGGCAGATACGCAGTATTTT. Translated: CASSDQTRADTQYF.